The clone carrying this TCR beta chain was counted a few times. The data are from a study of graft-versus-host responses after intestinal transplantation. Turning to the study itself: Tacrolimus plus steroids were given to all recipients for approximately 3 years, preceded by anti-thymocyte globulin induction. Findings and caveats of the study: Individuals carrying graft-donor T cell macrochimerism showed high graft-versus-host to host-versus-graft clonal ratios in allografts. Some GvH clones were seen earlier in gut or blood, suggesting intestinal origin.

CDR1 MNHNS and CDR2 SASEGT come from the germline V gene. The CDR3 totals 11 residues. The plating included about 200,000 irradiated, violet-dye-labeled stimulator cells together with about 200,000 CFSE-labeled responder cells. Sequenced by immunoSEQ multiplex PCR; TCRdb stores in-frame clones only, minus some. The sample lists under 15,000 clones, 30% occurring once. The clonotype originates from a human patient who received an intestinal transplant. The sample here was alloreactive CD8+ T cells from a mixed lymphocyte reaction culture, taken before intestinal transplant. Subset: CFSE-low proliferating T cells sorted from roughly six-day pre-transplant mixed lymphocyte reaction (GvH or HvG direction). This chain uses TRBV6-1 with TRBJ2-5, with no clear D. The better agreement between TRBJ2-7 and the DNA end casts doubt on the J call. The CDR3 loop reads CASSGTYEQYF. The CDR3, as DNA: TGTGCCAGCAGTGGAACCTACGAGCAGTACTTC.